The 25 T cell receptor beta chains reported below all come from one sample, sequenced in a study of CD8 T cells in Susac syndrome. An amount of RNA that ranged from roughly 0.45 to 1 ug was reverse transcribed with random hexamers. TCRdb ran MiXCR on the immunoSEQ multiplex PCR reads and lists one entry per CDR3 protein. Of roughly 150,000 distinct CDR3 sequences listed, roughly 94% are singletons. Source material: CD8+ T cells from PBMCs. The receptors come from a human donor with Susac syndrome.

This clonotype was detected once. CDR3 in amino acids: CASSAGGGTGYNEQFF. DNA for the CDR3: TGTGCCAGCAGCGCAGGCGGGGGGACAGGGTACAATGAGCAGTTCTTC. The rearrangement links TRBV5-6 to TRBJ2-1, with D perhaps matching TRBD1 (9 bases). The length of the CDR3 is 16 residues. Trimming took 4 bases from V and 4 from J, leaving 18 bases between them. CDR1 is SGHDT and CDR2 is YYEEEE in the germline V gene.

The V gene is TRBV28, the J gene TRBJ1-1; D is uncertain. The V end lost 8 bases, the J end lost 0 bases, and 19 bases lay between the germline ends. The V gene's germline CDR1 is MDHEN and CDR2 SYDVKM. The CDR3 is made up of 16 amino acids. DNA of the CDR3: TGTGCCAGCCGTCCCCCCTTTGGGCAACTGAACACTGAAGCTTTCTTT. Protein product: CASRPPFGQLNTEAFF.

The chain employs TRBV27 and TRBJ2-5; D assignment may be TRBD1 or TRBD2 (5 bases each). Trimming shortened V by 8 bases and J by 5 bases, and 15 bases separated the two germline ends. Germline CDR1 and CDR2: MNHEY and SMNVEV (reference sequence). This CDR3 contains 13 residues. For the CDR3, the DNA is TGTGCCAGCCTGCGGGCGCAGGGCGAGACCCAGTACTTC. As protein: CASLRAQGETQYF.

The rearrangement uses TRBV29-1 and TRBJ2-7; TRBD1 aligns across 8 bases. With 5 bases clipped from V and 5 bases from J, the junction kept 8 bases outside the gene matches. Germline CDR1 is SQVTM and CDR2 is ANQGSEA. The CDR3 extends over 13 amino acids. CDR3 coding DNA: TGCAGCGTTTTGACAGGGGATACGGACGAGCAGTACTTC. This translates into CSVLTGDTDEQYF.

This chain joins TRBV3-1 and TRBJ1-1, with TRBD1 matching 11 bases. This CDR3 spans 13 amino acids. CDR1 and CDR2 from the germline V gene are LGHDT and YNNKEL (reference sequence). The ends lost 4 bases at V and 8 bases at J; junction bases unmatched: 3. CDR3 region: CASSLGQGEEAFF. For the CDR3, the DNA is TGTGCCAGCAGCCTGGGACAGGGGGAGGAAGCTTTCTTT.

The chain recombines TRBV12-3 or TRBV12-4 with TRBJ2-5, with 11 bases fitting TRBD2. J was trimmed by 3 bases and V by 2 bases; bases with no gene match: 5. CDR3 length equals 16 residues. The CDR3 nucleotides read TGTGCCAGCAGTTTAATACTAGCGGGAGACAAAGAGACCCAGTACTTC. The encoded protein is CASSLILAGDKETQYF.

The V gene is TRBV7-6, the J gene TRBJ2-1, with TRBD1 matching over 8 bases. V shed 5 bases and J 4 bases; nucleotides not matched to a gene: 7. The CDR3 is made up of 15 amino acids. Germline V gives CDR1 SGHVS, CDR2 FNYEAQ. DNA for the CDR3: TGTGCCAGCAGCGCAAGGACAGGGCTTTACAATGAGCAGTTCTTC. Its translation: CASSARTGLYNEQFF.

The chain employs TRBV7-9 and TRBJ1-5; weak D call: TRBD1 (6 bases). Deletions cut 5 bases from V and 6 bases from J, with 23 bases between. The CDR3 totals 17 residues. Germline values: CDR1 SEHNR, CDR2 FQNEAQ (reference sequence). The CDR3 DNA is TGTGCCAGCAGCCATACAGGGACACGGGCGACGGGTCAGCCCCAGCATTTT. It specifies CASSHTGTRATGQPQHF.

CDR3 nucleotide sequence: TGTGCCTGTTCGTGGACAGGGCTGAGCACTGAAGCTTTCTTT. Protein: CACSWTGLSTEAFF. The chain has TRBV27 and TRBJ1-1; 8 positions match TRBD1. Unmatched junction bases numbered 12, after V lost 11 bases and J lost 4 bases. The germline V gene has CDR1 MNHEY and CDR2 SMNVEV (reference sequence). This CDR3 has 14 residues.

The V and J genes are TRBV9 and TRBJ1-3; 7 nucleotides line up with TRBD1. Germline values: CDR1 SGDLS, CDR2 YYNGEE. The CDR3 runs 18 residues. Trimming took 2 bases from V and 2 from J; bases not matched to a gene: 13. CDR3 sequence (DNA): TGTGCCAGCAGCGTCTCGACAGGGCGACCTGTCCCTGGAAACACCATATATTTT. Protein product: CASSVSTGRPVPGNTIYF. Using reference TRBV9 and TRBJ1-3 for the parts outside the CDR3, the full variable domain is DSGVTQTPKHLITATGQRVTLRCSPRSGDLSVYWYQQSLDQGLQFLIQYYNGEERAKGNILERFSAQQFPDLHSELNLSSLELGDSALYFCASSVSTGRPVPGNTIYFGEGSWLTVV.

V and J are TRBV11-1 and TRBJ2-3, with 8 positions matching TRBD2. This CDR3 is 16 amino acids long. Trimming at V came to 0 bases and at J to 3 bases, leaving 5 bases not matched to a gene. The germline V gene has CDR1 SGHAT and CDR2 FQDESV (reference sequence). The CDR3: CASSLAPLADTDTQYF. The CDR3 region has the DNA TGTGCCAGCAGCTTAGCACCACTAGCGGATACAGATACGCAGTATTTT.

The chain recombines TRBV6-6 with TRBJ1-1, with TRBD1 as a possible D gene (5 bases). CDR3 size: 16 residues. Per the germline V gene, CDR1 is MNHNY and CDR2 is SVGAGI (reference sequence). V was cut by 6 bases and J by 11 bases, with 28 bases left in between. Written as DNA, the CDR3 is TGTGCCAGCAGATTCTACCTCAACCAGGGAGACGATGTGGCTTTCTTT. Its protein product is CASRFYLNQGDDVAFF.

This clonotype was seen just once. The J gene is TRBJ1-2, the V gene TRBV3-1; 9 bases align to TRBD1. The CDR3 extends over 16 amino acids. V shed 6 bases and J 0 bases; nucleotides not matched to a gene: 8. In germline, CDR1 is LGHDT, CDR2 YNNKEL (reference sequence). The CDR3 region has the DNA TGTGCCAGCAGTTCCGGACAGGGGAGGCCTAACTATGGCTACACCTTC. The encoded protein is CASSSGQGRPNYGYTF.

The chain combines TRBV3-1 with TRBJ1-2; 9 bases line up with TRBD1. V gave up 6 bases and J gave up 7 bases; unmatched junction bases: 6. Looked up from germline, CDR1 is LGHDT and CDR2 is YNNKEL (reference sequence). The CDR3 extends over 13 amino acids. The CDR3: CASRHTGGGGYTF. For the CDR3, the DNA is TGTGCCAGCAGACATACAGGGGGCGGTGGCTACACCTTC. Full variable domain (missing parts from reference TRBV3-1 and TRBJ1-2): DTAVSQTPKYLVTQMGNDKSIKCEQNLGHDTMYWYKQDSKKFLKIMFSYNNKELIINETVPNRFSPKSPDKAHLNLHINSLELGDSAVYFCASRHTGGGGYTFGSGTRLTVV.

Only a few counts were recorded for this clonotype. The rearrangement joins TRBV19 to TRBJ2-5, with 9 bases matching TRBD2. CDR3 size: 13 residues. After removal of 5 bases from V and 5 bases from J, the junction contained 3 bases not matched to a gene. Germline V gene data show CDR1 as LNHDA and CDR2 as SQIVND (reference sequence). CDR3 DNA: TGTGCCAGTAGTTTGCTAGCGGGGGAGACCCAGTACTTC. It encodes CASSLLAGETQYF.

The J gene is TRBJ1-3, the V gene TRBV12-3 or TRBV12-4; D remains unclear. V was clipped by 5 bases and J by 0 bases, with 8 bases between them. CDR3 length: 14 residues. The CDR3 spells CASSGEDSGNTIYF. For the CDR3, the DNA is TGTGCCAGCAGTGGGGAAGACTCTGGAAACACCATATATTTT.

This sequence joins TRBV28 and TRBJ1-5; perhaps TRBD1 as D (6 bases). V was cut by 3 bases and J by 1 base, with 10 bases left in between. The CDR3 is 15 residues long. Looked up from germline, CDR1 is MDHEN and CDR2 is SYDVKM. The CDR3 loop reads CASSFIGGSNQPQHF. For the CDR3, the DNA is TGTGCCAGCAGTTTTATAGGGGGAAGCAATCAGCCCCAGCATTTT.

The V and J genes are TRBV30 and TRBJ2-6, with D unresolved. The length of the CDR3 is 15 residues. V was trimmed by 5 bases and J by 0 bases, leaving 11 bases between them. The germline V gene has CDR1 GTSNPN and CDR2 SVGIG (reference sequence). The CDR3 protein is CAWAYFGSGANVLTF. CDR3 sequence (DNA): TGTGCCTGGGCCTACTTTGGCTCTGGGGCCAACGTCCTGACTTTC.

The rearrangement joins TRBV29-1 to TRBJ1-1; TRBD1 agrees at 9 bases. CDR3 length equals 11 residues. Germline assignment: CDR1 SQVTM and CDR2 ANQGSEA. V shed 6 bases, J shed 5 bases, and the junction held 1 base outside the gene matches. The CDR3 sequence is CSVDRGTEAFF. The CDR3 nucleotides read TGCAGCGTCGACAGGGGGACTGAAGCTTTCTTT.

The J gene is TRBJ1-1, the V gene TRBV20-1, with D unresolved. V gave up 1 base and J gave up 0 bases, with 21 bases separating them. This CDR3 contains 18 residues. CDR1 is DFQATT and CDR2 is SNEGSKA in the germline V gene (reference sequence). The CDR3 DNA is TGCAGTGCTAGAGGGGTTGGTACCCTCACCCCTATGAACACTGAAGCTTTCTTT. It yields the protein CSARGVGTLTPMNTEAFF.

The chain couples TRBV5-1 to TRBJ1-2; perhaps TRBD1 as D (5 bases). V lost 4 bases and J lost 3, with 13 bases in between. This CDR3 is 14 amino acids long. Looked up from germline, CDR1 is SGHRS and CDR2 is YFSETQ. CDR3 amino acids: CASSPDVGDYGYTF. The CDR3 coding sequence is TGCGCCAGCAGCCCCGATGTGGGGGACTATGGCTACACCTTC.

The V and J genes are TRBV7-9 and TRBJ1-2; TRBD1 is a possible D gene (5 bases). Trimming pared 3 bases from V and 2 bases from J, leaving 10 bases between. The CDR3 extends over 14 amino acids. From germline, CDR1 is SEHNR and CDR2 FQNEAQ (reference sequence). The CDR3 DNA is TGTGCCAGCAGCTTCCCGACAGCCAACTATGGCTACACCTTC. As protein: CASSFPTANYGYTF.

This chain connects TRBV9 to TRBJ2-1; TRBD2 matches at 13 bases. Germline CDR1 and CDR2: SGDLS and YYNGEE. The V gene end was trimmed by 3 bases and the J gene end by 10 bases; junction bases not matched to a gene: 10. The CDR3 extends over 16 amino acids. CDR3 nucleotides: TGTGCCAGCAGCGGCGGACTAGCGGGAGTTGGATGGGAGCAGTTCTTC. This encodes CASSGGLAGVGWEQFF.

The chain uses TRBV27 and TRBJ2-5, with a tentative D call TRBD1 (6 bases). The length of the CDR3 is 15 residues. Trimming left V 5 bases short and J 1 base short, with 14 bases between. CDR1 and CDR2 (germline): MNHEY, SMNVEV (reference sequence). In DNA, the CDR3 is TGTGCCAGCAGTGTGCACAGGGACCCCCAAGAGACCCAGTACTTC. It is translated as CASSVHRDPQETQYF.

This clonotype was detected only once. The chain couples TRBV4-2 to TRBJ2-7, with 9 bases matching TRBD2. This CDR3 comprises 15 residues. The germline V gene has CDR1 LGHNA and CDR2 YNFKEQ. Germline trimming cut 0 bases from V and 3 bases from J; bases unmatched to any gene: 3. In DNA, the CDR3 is TGTGCCAGCAGCCAAGATCTAGCGGGGTTCTACGAGCAGTACTTC. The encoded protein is CASSQDLAGFYEQYF.